The clone carrying this T cell receptor (beta chain) occurred a few times. The antigen remains unidentified. This entry belongs to a study of response to subunit inactivated influenza vaccine. Study conclusions and caveats: Few new T cells, the authors suggested, are recruited by each seasonal influenza vaccination.

TCRdb reprocessed the RT-PCR reads via MiXCR and lists one record per CDR3 protein. Among roughly 570,000 distinct CDR3 sequences listed, around 15% were seen once. This CDR3 region has 15 residues. Per the germline V gene, CDR1 is LNHNV and CDR2 is YYDKDF (reference sequence). Unmatched junction bases numbered 13, after V lost 4 bases and J lost 8 bases. The V call is TRBV15, the J call TRBJ1-1; TRBD1 matches at 7 bases. This clonotype originated in a middle-aged man who received an inactivated influenza vaccine. Source: PBMCs from blood, taken 12 days after vaccination. The CDR3 coding sequence is TGTGCCACCAGCACCGGGTCACAGGGGAGGCTAGAAGCTTTCTTT. The encoded protein is CATSTGSQGRLEAFF.